What follows describes a single TCR beta chain. Germline V CDR1 and CDR2: SEHNR, FQNEAQ (reference sequence). CDR3 size: 16 residues. After removal of 1 base from V and 4 bases from J, the junction contained 8 bases not matched to a gene. This specimen comes from a study of blood T cell repertoires in COVID-19. Looking at the study overall: Cohort 3 donors counted as recovered after two negative PCRs, clearance, or resolved symptoms.

Sequenced by immunoSEQ multiplex PCR; TCRdb stores in-frame clones only, minus some. Among roughly 210,000 clones listed, roughly 91% were seen once. The rearrangement joins TRBV7-9 to TRBJ2-5; 8 bases align to TRBD1. The origin of this receptor is a man aged 25 to 45 in a cohort exposed to, infected with or recovered from COVID-19 (not recorded which). Specimen: PBMCs or T cells enriched from blood (not recorded which). The CDR3 DNA is TGTGCCAGCAGCTTAGGCAGCAGGGGGCCATCAGAGACCCAGTACTTC. It translates to CASSLGSRGPSETQYF.